The clone carrying this T cell receptor beta chain was observed once. In the authors' methods: Estimates of nucleated cell counts were drawn from the amplification of reference gene primers. Repertoires were generated with immunoSEQ multiplex PCR, while TCRdb's copy carries only in-frame clones and drops some. For V, J and clone size, that table is used; D and trimming come from the DNA. The table lists 55,000 to 65,000 clones, around four fifths of them singletons. The data stem from a study of blood T cell repertoires in COVID-19. Overall study context: The United States, Italy and Spain were the sources of the acute and convalescent COVID-19 samples. T cells, B-cell-depleted T cells, or PBMCs provided the cDNA or gDNA that served as material.

Recruited during active infection, patients (from Seattle) were subsequently followed longitudinally. Trimming stripped 9 bases from V and 7 bases from J, with 18 bases between. The CDR3 has 13 amino acids. Germline values: CDR1 MNHEY, CDR2 SVGAGI. Material: peripheral blood. The chain employs TRBV6-5 and TRBJ1-2; possible D gene TRBD1, 6 bases. The TCR originated in a man aged 25 to 40 with COVID-19, enrolled during active disease. CDR3 coding DNA: TGTGCCAGTTCGTTGGGGGGGCTGGCTGGCTACACCTTC. It codes for CASSLGGLAGYTF.